This section outlines one TCR beta chain sequence together with its context. Its antigen is still unknown. CDR3 length: 16 residues. V was shortened by 4 bases and J by 2 bases, with 15 bases between the two germline ends. Looked up from germline, CDR1 is LNHDA and CDR2 is SQIVND (reference sequence). These data come from a study of cytomegalovirus exposure and HLA in healthy donors. Points from the study as a whole: Investigators reported more than 150 TCR beta chains as tied to cytomegalovirus.

A multiplex PCR was run with 60 Vbeta primers and 13 Jbeta primers. TCRdb's copy holds only in-frame clones and misses some; the assay was immunoSEQ multiplex PCR. The table has roughly 130,000 clones, roughly two thirds seen once. The clonotype originates from a woman in her thirties or forties in good health and CMV-seronegative. Sequencing input: PBMCs. This chain joins TRBV19 and TRBJ1-3; tentative D call: TRBD1 (5 bases). CDR3 DNA sequence: TGTGCCAGTAGTACCCTGGCTCGGGGGGCTGGAAACACCATATATTTT. Translated: CASSTLARGAGNTIYF. Looking up the rest from reference TRBV19 and TRBJ1-3 gives the full variable domain: DGGITQSPKYLFRKEGQNVTLSCEQNLNHDAMYWYRQDPGQGLRLIYYSQIVNDFQKGDIAEGYSVSREKKESFPLTVTSAQKNPTAFYLCASSTLARGAGNTIYFGEGSWLTVV.